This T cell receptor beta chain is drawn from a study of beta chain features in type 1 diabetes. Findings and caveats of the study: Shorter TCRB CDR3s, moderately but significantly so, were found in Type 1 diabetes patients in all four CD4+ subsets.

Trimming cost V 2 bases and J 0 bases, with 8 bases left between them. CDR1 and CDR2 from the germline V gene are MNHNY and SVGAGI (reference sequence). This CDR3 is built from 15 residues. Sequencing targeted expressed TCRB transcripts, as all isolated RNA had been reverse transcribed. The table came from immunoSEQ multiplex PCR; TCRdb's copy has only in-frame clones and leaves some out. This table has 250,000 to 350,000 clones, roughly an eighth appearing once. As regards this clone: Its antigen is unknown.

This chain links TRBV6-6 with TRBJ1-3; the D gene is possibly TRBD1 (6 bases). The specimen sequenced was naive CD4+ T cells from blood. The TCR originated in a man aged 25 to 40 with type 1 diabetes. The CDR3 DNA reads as TGTGCCAGCAGTTACAGGGACATCTCTGGAAACACCATATATTTT. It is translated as CASSYRDISGNTIYF.